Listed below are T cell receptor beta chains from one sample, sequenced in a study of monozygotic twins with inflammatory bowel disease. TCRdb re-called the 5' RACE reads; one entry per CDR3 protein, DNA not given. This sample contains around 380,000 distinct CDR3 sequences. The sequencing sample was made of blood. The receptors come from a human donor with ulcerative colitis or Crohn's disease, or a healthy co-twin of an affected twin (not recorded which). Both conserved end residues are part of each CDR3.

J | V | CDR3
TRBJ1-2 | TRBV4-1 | CASSQDSRNYGYTF
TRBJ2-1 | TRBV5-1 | CASSPGGGEYTEQFF
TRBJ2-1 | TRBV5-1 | CASNSGGLGPYNEQFF
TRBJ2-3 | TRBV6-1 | CASSRGLAGVDTQYF
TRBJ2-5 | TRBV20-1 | CSARDWVQETQYF
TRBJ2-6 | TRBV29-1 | CSVSASGANVLTF
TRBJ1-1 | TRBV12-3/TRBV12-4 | CASSSREIGAFF
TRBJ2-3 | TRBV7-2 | CASSIGGPTDTQYF
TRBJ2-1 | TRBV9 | CASSAVGNYNEQFF
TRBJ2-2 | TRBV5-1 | CASSSFHNTGELFF
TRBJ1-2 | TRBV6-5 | CASSSPFRANYGYTF
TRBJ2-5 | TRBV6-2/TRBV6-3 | CASSPLDLAPYQETQYF
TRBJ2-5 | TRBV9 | CASSVDPWGLPAETQYF
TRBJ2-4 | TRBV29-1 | CSVARDTTRGDIQYF
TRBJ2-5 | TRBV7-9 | CASSLRRNTGETQYF
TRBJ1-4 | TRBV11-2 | CASSLGREAARNEKLFF
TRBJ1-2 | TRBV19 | CASSPSGQSGGYTF
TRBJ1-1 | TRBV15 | CATSREKGPNTEAFF
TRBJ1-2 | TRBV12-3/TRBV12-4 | CASSFRLGEGYTF
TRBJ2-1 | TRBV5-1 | CASSAGDPYNEQFF
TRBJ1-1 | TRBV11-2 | CASSSEGTGGFLMNTEAFF
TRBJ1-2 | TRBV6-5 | CASSYAEDGGYTF
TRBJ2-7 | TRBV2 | CASSDSQEGAAYEQYF
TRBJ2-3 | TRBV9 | CARLAGNLRPTDTQYF
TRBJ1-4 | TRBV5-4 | CASSGKGGDDEKLFF
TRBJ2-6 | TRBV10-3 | CAISGVGSGANVLTF
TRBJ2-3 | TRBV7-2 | CASSLRQGQGTDTQYF
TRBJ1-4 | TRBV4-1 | CASSLHRTGAGEKLFF
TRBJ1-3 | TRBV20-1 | CSASVASGNTIYF
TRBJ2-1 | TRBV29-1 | CSVVSTSGRPSEQFF
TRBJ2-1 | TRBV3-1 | CASSQDNLGSPGVF
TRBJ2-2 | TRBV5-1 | CASSFDRSTGELFF
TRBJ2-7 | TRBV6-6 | CASSYVSAEQYF
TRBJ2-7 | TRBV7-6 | CASSPRLALYEQYF
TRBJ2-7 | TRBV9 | CASSVDPGNGEQYF
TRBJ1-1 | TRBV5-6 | CASSLLGRENTEAFF
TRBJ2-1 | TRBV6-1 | CASSSWDRDNEQFF